Following are 19 T cell receptor beta chains from one sample sequenced in a study of T-cell reconstitution after alpha-beta-depleted transplantation in children. Unique molecular identifiers were incorporated into the prepared TCRbeta library. A single record per CDR3 protein comes from TCRdb applying MiXCR to the PCR reads. The table includes about 980,000 distinct CDR3 sequences, about 26% detected once. This sample comprised PBMCs, mostly from graft donor cells, obtained 360 days after TCRalphabeta/CD19-depleted stem cell transplant. Receptors were obtained from a boy in the first two years of life who had a stem cell transplant for SCID, so the T cells may come from the graft donor.

This clonotype was counted only a few times. V gene TRBV6-2 or TRBV6-3 combines with J gene TRBJ2-7; no definite D call. V lost 5 bases, J lost 3 bases, and 8 bases lay in between. Germline lookup yields CDR1 MNHEY and CDR2 SVGEGT. The CDR3 covers 12 residues. CDR3 sequence: CASSRSYYEQYF. The CDR3 DNA sequence: TGTGCCAGCAGTCGATCCTACTACGAGCAGTACTTC.

J is TRBJ1-5 and V is TRBV27, with a tentative D call TRBD1 (5 bases). Trimming took 6 bases from V and 5 from J, leaving 14 bases between them. This CDR3 has 14 amino acids. CDR1 is MNHEY and CDR2 is SMNVEV in the germline V gene (reference sequence). The CDR3 DNA reads as TGTGCCAGCAGGCCCCAGGGTGTATATCAGCCCCAGCATTTT. It yields the protein CASRPQGVYQPQHF.

In its sample, this clonotype was seen a few times. The chain joins TRBV7-8 to TRBJ1-4; D is perhaps TRBD1 (6 bases). The V gene's germline CDR1 is SGHVS and CDR2 FQNEAQ. The CDR3 length is 15 residues. Trimming shortened V by 0 bases and J by 7 bases, and 12 bases separated the two germline ends. The CDR3, as DNA: TGTGCCAGCAGCTTAGCCCAGGGGTCGGTTGAAAAACTGTTTTTT. Protein product: CASSLAQGSVEKLFF.

The CDR3 sequence: CASSLSGQGGIRQFF. The CDR3 nucleotides read TGTGCCAGCAGCTTATCCGGACAGGGAGGAATTCGGCAGTTCTTC. The chain couples TRBV7-6 to TRBJ2-1; 8 bases align to TRBD1. In germline, CDR1 is SGHVS, CDR2 FNYEAQ. V shed 2 bases and J 12 bases; nucleotides not matched to a gene: 12. The CDR3 is 15 residues long.

This clonotype was seen more than once but under ten times. This chain uses TRBV5-1 with TRBJ2-3; TRBD2 matches 10 bases. Germline V CDR1 and CDR2: SGHRS, YFSETQ. The CDR3 is 15 amino acids. Unmatched junction bases numbered 10, after V lost 5 bases and J lost 7 bases. CDR3 residues: CASRSGLADTYTQYF. Here the CDR3 DNA reads TGCGCCAGCAGATCCGGACTAGCGGATACGTATACGCAGTATTTT.

The V call is TRBV5-1, the J call TRBJ1-2, with 10 positions matching TRBD1. The CDR3 is made up of 14 amino acids. The V and J ends lost 0 bases and 7 bases, in that order; junction bases with no gene match: 3. CDR1 and CDR2 from the germline V gene are SGHRS and YFSETQ. CDR3 in amino acids: CASSLGDRGAGYTF. The CDR3 DNA is TGCGCCAGCAGCTTGGGGGACAGGGGAGCTGGCTACACCTTC.

This chain connects TRBV5-6 to TRBJ2-1; TRBD1 might be the D (5 bases). The germline V gene has CDR1 SGHDT and CDR2 YYEEEE. V dropped 1 base and J dropped 3 bases, with 17 bases sitting between them. The CDR3 totals 17 residues. In DNA form, the CDR3 reads TGTGCCAGCAGCTTGTTTTTAGGGGCCTCTAACTACAATGAGCAGTTCTTC. This encodes CASSLFLGASNYNEQFF.

The chain carries TRBV5-1 and TRBJ2-3; 9 bases agree with TRBD2. V lost 2 bases to trimming and J lost 0 bases; unmatched junction nucleotides: 4. This CDR3 contains 16 residues. CDR1 and CDR2 (germline): SGHRS, YFSETQ. CDR3 region: CASSFIAGGSTDTQYF. For the CDR3, the DNA is TGCGCCAGCAGCTTCATTGCGGGGGGGAGCACAGATACGCAGTATTTT. The full variable domain, in which reference TRBV5-1 and TRBJ2-3 provide the parts outside the CDR3, is KAGVTQTPRYLIKTRGQQVTLSCSPISGHRSVSWYQQTPGQGLQFLFEYFSETQRNKGNFPGRFSGRQFSNSRSEMNVSTLELGDSALYLCASSFIAGGSTDTQYFGPGTRLTVL.

V and J are TRBV29-1 and TRBJ2-1; D is perhaps TRBD1 or TRBD2 (5 bases each). Looked up from germline, CDR1 is SQVTM and CDR2 is ANQGSEA. Trimming stripped 4 bases from V and 4 bases from J, with 20 bases between. CDR3 length equals 16 residues. The CDR3 protein is CSVGETDPFFYNEQFF. DNA of the CDR3: TGCAGCGTTGGGGAGACAGACCCTTTTTTTTACAATGAGCAGTTCTTC.

The J gene is TRBJ2-3, the V gene TRBV11-2, with a possible D match to TRBD1 (6 bases). The germline V and J ends were trimmed by 2 bases and 2 bases, with 11 bases remaining between them. The CDR3 extends over 15 amino acids. The germline CDR1 and CDR2 sequences are SGHAT and FQNNGV. CDR3 DNA: TGTGCCAGCAGCTTATGGAGACAGGACACAGATACGCAGTATTTT. Protein: CASSLWRQDTDTQYF.

The genes are TRBV5-1 and TRBJ1-1; D is undetermined. With 4 bases removed from V and 11 bases from J, the gap between germline ends came to 15 bases. Per the germline V gene, CDR1 is SGHRS and CDR2 is YFSETQ. This CDR3 has 12 amino acids. The CDR3: CASSPDSIGAFF. CDR3 DNA: TGCGCCAGCAGCCCGGACTCAATTGGGGCTTTCTTT.

The sample holds a few counts of this clonotype. The chain is built from TRBV7-2 and TRBJ2-5; TRBD2 is a possible D gene (6 bases). Germline loops: CDR1 SGHTA, CDR2 FQGNSA. The CDR3 is made up of 14 amino acids. Trimming removed 1 base at V and 4 bases at J, with 10 bases between. DNA of the CDR3: TGTGCCAGCAGCTTAGACGGGGGATCAGAGACCCAGTACTTC. Translating it yields CASSLDGGSETQYF.

J is TRBJ2-2 and V is TRBV12-3 or TRBV12-4; D possibly corresponds to TRBD1 (5 bases). V was cut by 4 bases and J by 0 bases, with 9 bases left in between. This CDR3 contains 15 residues. The CDR3 sequence is CASSSDSSNTGELFF. The DNA for the CDR3 is TGTGCCAGCAGTTCCGACAGCTCGAACACCGGGGAGCTGTTTTTT.

This clonotype has more than one count but fewer than ten. The CDR3, as DNA: TGTGCCAGCAGCTTAGAACAAAAGAACACTGAAGCTTTCTTT. It translates to CASSLEQKNTEAFF. The J gene is TRBJ1-1, the V gene TRBV7-9; D is unresolved. Trimming shortened V by 1 base and J by 1 base, and 7 bases separated the two germline ends. The CDR3 covers 14 residues. Germline V gives CDR1 SEHNR, CDR2 FQNEAQ (reference sequence).

The chain has TRBV10-3 and TRBJ2-7, with 11 bases fitting TRBD2. V was pared by 3 bases and J by 3 bases, with 7 bases of the junction left unmatched. Germline CDR1 ENHRY, CDR2 SYGVKD. This CDR3 is built from 16 residues. The chain's CDR3 is CAISETSGGGYYEQYF. CDR3 bases: TGTGCCATCAGTGAAACTAGCGGGGGCGGCTACTACGAGCAGTACTTC.

The table lists this clonotype with a few counts. The V gene is TRBV4-1, the J gene TRBJ1-3; D is ambiguous. Germline loops: CDR1 MGHRA, CDR2 YSYEKL. V was cut by 4 bases and J by 0 bases, with 16 bases left in between. The CDR3 has 17 amino acids. CDR3 sequence (DNA): TGCGCCAGCAGCCGCCTCCCGAACGGAATCTCTGGAAACACCATATATTTT. Translated, it gives CASSRLPNGISGNTIYF.

The chain uses TRBV11-2 and TRBJ2-1; TRBD2 is a possible D gene (6 bases). Per the germline V gene, CDR1 is SGHAT and CDR2 is FQNNGV. The CDR3 spans 14 residues. V was trimmed by 2 bases and J by 10 bases, leaving 15 bases between them. DNA of the CDR3: TGTGCCAGCAGCTTACCGGGGACTGCGGGGGAGCAGTTCTTC. Its protein product is CASSLPGTAGEQFF.

This chain links TRBV3-1 with TRBJ2-1, with 13 bases aligning to TRBD2. The CDR3 runs 16 residues. V was pared by 4 bases and J by 8 bases, with 8 bases of the junction left unmatched. Per the germline V gene, CDR1 is LGHDT and CDR2 is YNNKEL (reference sequence). Here the CDR3 reads CASSPPGLAGVDEQFF. CDR3 in DNA: TGTGCCAGCAGCCCCCCCGGACTAGCGGGGGTGGATGAGCAGTTCTTC.

The chain is built from TRBV5-1 and TRBJ2-7; possible D gene TRBD2, 5 bases. This CDR3 spans 13 amino acids. The germline V gene encodes CDR1 SGHRS and CDR2 YFSETQ. V dropped 3 bases and J dropped 6 bases, with 13 bases sitting between them. CDR3 in amino acids: CASSWEAALEQYF. The CDR3, as DNA: TGCGCCAGCAGCTGGGAAGCGGCCCTCGAGCAGTACTTC.